Detailed here is one TCR beta chain. What it binds is unknown. V lost 4 bases and J 2 bases, leaving 6 bases between the germline ends. This CDR3 contains 13 residues. Per germline, CDR1 WSHSY and CDR2 SAAADI. These data belong to a study of Ad26.COV2.S vaccination and SARS-CoV-2 variants. Study in general: Ad26.COV2.S shots went into the muscle once or twice, 56 days apart. Study-level points and caveats: Substantial post-vaccination breadth of spike-specific CD8+ and CD4+ T cell responses was reported.

TCRdb's copy holds only in-frame clones and misses some; the assay was immunoSEQ multiplex PCR. The sample holds about 350,000 clones, about 89% seen once. Indicated treatment: around 19 received Ad26.COV2.S at low or high dose, single or two shots; about 5 received placebo; per-sample allocation not given. Collection of samples fell on day 63 after the first vaccine or placebo injection. The chain uses TRBV10-2 and TRBJ1-5; no reliable D call. This TCR came from a person aged 18 to 59 who received the Ad26.COV2.S COVID-19 vaccine or a placebo. The sequencing here drew on peripheral blood, taken in a trial of Ad26.COV2.S vaccine versus placebo. The CDR3 DNA reads TGCGCCAGCAGTGGGCAGGGCAATCAGCCCCAGCATTTT. The encoded protein is CASSGQGNQPQHF.